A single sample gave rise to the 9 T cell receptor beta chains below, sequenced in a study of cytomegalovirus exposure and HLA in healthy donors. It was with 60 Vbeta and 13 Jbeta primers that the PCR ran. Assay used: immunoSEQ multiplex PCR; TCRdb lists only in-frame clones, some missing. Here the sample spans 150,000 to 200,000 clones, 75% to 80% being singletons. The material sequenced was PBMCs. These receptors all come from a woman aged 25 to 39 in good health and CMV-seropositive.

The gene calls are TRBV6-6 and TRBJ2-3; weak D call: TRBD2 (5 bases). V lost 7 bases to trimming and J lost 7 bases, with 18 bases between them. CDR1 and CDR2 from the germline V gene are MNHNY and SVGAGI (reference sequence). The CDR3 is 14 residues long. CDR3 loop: CASTDSGIGNTQYF. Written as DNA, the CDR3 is TGTGCCAGCACGGACTCGGGAATAGGGAATACGCAGTATTTT.

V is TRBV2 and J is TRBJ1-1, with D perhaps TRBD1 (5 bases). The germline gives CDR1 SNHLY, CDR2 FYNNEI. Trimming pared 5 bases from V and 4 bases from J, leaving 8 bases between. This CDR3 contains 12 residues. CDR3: CASSSGGTEAFF. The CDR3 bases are TGTGCCAGCAGTTCCGGGGGCACTGAAGCTTTCTTT.

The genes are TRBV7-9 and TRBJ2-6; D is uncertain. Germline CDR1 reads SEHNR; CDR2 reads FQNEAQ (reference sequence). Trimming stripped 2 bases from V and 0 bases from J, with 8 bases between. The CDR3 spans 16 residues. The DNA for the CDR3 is TGTGCCAGCAGCTTATTACGGAGCTCTGGGGCCAACGTCCTGACTTTC. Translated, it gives CASSLLRSSGANVLTF.

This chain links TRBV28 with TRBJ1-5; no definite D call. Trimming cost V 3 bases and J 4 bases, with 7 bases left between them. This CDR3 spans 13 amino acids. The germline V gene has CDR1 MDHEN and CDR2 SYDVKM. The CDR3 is CASSFPYNQPQHF. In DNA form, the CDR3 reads TGTGCCAGCAGTTTCCCCTATAATCAGCCCCAGCATTTT.

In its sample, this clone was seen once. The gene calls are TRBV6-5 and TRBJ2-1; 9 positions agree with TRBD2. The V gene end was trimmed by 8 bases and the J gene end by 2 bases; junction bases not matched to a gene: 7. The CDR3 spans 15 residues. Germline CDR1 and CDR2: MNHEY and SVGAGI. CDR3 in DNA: TGTGCCAGCCGTGGCGGGAGGGTCACCTACAATGAGCAGTTCTTC. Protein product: CASRGGRVTYNEQFF.

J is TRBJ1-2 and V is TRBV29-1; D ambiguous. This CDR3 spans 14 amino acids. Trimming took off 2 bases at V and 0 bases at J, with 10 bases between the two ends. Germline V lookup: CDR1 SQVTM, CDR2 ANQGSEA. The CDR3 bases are TGCAGCGTTGAATCCCCGTACTCTAACTATGGCTACACCTTC. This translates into CSVESPYSNYGYTF. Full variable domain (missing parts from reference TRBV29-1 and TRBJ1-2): SAVISQKPSRDICQRGTSLTIQCQVDSQVTMMFWYRQQPGQSLTLIATANQGSEATYESGFVIDKFPISRPNLTFSTLTVSNMSPEDSSIYLCSVESPYSNYGYTFGSGTRLTVV.

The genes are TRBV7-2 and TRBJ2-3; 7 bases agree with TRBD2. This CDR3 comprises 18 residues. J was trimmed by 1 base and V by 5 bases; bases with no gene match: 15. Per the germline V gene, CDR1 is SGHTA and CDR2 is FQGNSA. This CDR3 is CASSPTAQAGFRTDTQYF. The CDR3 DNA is TGTGCCAGCAGCCCTACAGCTCAAGCGGGGTTTCGCACAGATACGCAGTATTTT.

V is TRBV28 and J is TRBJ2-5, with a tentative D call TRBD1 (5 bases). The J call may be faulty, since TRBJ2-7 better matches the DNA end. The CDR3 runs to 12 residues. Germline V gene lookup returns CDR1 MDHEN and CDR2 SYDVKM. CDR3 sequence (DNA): TGTGCCAGCAAACAGGCCTCCTACGAGCAGTACTTC. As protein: CASKQASYEQYF.

This CDR3 is CASRGGRQGHTDTQYF. The CDR3 DNA follows: TGTGCCAGTAGGGGCGGACGACAGGGTCACACAGATACGCAGTATTTT. V and J are TRBV19 and TRBJ2-3; TRBD1 matches at 7 bases. Germline V gene sequence: CDR1 LNHDA, CDR2 SQIVND (reference sequence). Trimming took 6 bases from V and 2 from J; bases not matched to a gene: 11. The CDR3 is 16 amino acids.